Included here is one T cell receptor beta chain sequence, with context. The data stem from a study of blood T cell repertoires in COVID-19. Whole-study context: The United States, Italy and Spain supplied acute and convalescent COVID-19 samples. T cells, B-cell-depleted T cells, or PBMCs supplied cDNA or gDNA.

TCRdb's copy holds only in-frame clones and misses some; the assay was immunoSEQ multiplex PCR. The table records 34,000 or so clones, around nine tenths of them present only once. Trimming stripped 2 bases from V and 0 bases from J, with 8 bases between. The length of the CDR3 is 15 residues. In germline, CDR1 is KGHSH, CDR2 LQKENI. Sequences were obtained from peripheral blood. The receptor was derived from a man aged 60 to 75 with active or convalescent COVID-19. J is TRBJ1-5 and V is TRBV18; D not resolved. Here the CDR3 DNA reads TGTGCCAGCTCACCAGCGGGATATAGCAATCAGCCCCAGCATTTT. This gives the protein CASSPAGYSNQPQHF. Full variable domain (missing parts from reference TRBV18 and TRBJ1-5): NAGVMQNPRHLVRRRGQEARLRCSPMKGHSHVYWYRQLPEEGLKFMVYLQKENIIDESGMPKERFSAEFPKEGPSILRIQQVVRGDSAAYFCASSPAGYSNQPQHFGDGTRLSIL.